The text below deals with one T cell receptor (beta chain). What it binds is unknown. These data belong to a study of human thymus T cells. Study-wide results and limits: Unrelated individuals reportedly shared highly overlapping thymic TCR repertoires.

The CDR3 runs 17 residues. Trimming at V came to 4 bases and at J to 0 bases, leaving 9 bases not matched to a gene. CDR1 is LNHNV and CDR2 is YYDKDF in the germline V gene (reference sequence). Thymus specimens were resections from corrective heart surgery. Some clones are missing from TCRdb's copy, which holds only in-frame ones; the method was immunoSEQ multiplex PCR. Of around 70,000 clones listed, roughly 95% are singletons. The origin of this receptor is a girl less than two years old with a congenital heart defect but otherwise immunologically healthy. The chain couples TRBV15 to TRBJ1-5, with TRBD1 identical over 7 bases. The sequencing sample was made of thymus tissue. The CDR3 loop is CATSTTGTDYSNQPQHF. CDR3 bases: TGTGCCACCAGCACCACCGGGACAGACTATAGCAATCAGCCCCAGCATTTT.